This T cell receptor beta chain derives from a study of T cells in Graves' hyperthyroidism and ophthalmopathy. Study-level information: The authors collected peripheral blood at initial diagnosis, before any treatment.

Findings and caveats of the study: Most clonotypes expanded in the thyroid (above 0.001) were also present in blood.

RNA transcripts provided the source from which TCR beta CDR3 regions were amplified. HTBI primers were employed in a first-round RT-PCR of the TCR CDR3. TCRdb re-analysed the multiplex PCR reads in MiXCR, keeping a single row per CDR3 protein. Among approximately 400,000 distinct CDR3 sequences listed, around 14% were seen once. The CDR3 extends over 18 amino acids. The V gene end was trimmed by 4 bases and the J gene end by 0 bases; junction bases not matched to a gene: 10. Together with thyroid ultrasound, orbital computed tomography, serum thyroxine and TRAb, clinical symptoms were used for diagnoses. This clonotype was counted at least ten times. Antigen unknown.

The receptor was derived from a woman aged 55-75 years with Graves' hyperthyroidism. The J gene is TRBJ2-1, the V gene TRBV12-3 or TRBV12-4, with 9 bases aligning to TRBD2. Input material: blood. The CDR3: CASSSLGGAGGSYNEQFF. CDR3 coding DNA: TGTGCCAGCAGTTCCCTGGGGGGAGCGGGAGGCTCCTACAATGAGCAGTTCTTC.